The sequence of this T cell receptor beta chain was determined in a study of cytomegalovirus exposure and HLA in healthy donors. Across the study: Unique TCRs numbering some 80 million, obtained from HLA-typed donors, made up an early data release. Study results and limitations: In terms of immune exposure information, only CMV serostatus was available. The study listed approximately 160 cytomegalovirus-associated TCR beta chains. HLA alleles were associated with fewer than 20,000 TCR beta sequences in a later analysis at 0.05 false discovery rate.

CDR1 is ENHRY and CDR2 is SYGVKD in the germline V gene. V was cut by 3 bases and J by 4 bases, with 12 bases left in between. CDR3 length equals 14 residues. The primer mix had 60 Vbeta and 13 Jbeta primers. TCRdb's copy holds only in-frame clones and misses some; the assay was immunoSEQ multiplex PCR. The repertoire holds fewer than 150,000 clones, with around 80% as singletons. As regards this clone: What it recognizes is unknown.

This clonotype originated in a man between 25 and 39 years old in good health and CMV-seronegative. The genes are TRBV10-3 and TRBJ1-1; D is uncertain. The sequenced sample was PBMCs. The CDR3 DNA reads TGTGCCATCAGTGAAGAGGATTGGGTCACTGAAGCTTTCTTT. This encodes CAISEEDWVTEAFF.